This T cell receptor beta chain was obtained from a study of CD8 T cells in ankylosing spondylitis. Using its own MiXCR run on the 5' RACE reads, TCRdb lists one record per CDR3 protein. The sample has hundreds of thousands of distinct CDR3 sequences; about an eighth are singletons. Study outcomes and limitations: A TCR beta motif made of eight highly homologous variants seemed typical of ankylosing spondylitis blood. Clones linked to disease, bearing a CD8+ phenotype, were relatively rare in peripheral blood.

This clonotype was detected only a few times. What it binds is unknown. The CDR3 is 16 amino acids. CDR1 is LGHNA, CDR2 YSLEER, per germline. V was pared by 0 bases and J by 5 bases, with 8 bases of the junction left unmatched. The sample consisted of blood, either unsorted or a sorted T cell fraction (not recorded which). The sequence was collected from a male donor with ankylosing spondylitis. The chain is built from TRBV4-3 and TRBJ2-5, with TRBD2 matching 8 bases. The CDR3 spells CASSQDSGGAGETQYF. CDR3 nucleotide sequence: TGCGCCAGCAGCCAAGATTCGGGGGGGGCAGGGGAGACCCAGTACTTC.